The rows below give T cell receptor beta chains drawn from one sample of a study of shared clonotypes between healthy human individuals. Assay: immunoSEQ multiplex PCR; the TCRdb copy retains only in-frame clones and omits some. The sample carries about 2.4 million clones, more than 85% recorded once. Sequencing was done on a sample of naive CD4+ T cells from PBMCs. The receptors were sampled from a young man in good health. Some clones in this sample may be carry-over from other donors' samples. The CDR3 runs from the conserved cysteine through the conserved F or W. D genes are given only for firm matches. Some rows mark clone size as missing; the rest say once, few, many or name a class of expanded clone.

abundance	d_gene	v_gene	j_gene	CDR3aa	CDR3nt
.	.	TRBV6-5	TRBJ2-7	CASREGHSYEQYF	TGTGCCAGCAGGGAAGGACATTCCTACGAGCAGTACTTC
once	TRBD1	TRBV2	TRBJ2-5	CASAGGGQGMETQYF	TGTGCCAGCGCCGGAGGAGGACAGGGAATGGAGACCCAGTACTTC
.	.	TRBV28	TRBJ1-1	CASSLPGRSNTEAFF	TGTGCCAGCAGTTTGCCGGGACGGTCGAACACTGAAGCTTTCTTT
.	TRBD2	TRBV28	TRBJ2-7	CASSESGLAGVGMGYEQYF	TGTGCCAGCAGTGAATCCGGACTAGCGGGAGTGGGGATGGGTTACGAGCAGTACTTC
.	TRBD1	TRBV4-2	TRBJ1-2	CASSQYRGRLNYGYTF	TGTGCCAGCAGCCAATACAGGGGTCGGCTTAACTATGGCTACACCTTC
once	.	TRBV9	TRBJ2-1	CASSRDTKNNEQFF	TGTGCCAGCAGTAGGGACACAAAGAACAATGAGCAGTTCTTC
.	.	TRBV5-1	TRBJ2-7	CASSPGPGEVYEQYF	TGCGCCAGCAGCCCTGGACCGGGAGAGGTATACGAGCAGTACTTC
.	TRBD1	TRBV10-3	TRBJ1-1	CAISEDREDTEAFF	TGTGCCATCAGTGAGGACAGGGAGGACACTGAAGCTTTCTTT
.	TRBD1	TRBV7-2	TRBJ1-1	CASSLGQGQGPGLTEAFF	TGTGCCAGCAGCTTAGGTCAGGGACAGGGGCCCGGTTTGACTGAAGCTTTCTTT
.	TRBD2	TRBV5-4	TRBJ2-7	CASSSGTSGMYEQYF	TGTGCCAGCAGCTCCGGGACTAGCGGGATGTACGAGCAGTACTTC